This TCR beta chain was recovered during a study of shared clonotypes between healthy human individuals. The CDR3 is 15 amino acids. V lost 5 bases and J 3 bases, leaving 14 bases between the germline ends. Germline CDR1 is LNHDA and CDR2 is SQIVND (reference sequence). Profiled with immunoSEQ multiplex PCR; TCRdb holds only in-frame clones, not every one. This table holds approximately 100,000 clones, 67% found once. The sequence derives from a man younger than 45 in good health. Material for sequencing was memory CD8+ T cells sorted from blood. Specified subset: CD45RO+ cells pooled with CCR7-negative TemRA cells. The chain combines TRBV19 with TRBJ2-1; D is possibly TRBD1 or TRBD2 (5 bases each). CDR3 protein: CASSPGGHFYNEQFF. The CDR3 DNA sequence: TGTGCCAGTAGTCCCGGAGGACATTTCTACAATGAGCAGTTCTTC.